These 19 T cell receptor beta chains share one sample of origin, sequenced in a study of cytomegalovirus exposure and HLA in healthy donors. The primer mix had 60 Vbeta and 13 Jbeta primers. The repertoire was sequenced with immunoSEQ multiplex PCR; TCRdb's copy has only in-frame clones and lacks some. The sample shows under 70,000 clones, about 80% of them seen only once. The specimen was PBMCs. All receptors come from a man aged 50-59 years in good health and CMV-seronegative.

The V call is TRBV19, the J call TRBJ1-2; no definite D call. This CDR3 contains 12 residues. Trimming shortened V by 4 bases and J by 3 bases, and 6 bases separated the two germline ends. The germline CDR1 and CDR2 sequences are LNHDA and SQIVND (reference sequence). The CDR3 sequence: CASSRADYGYTF. For the CDR3, the DNA is TGTGCCAGTAGTAGGGCCGACTATGGCTACACCTTC.

This clone is a singleton in its sample. The chain is built from TRBV13 and TRBJ1-1; D is undetermined. This CDR3 has 15 residues. Germline values: CDR1 PRHDT, CDR2 FYEKMQ (reference sequence). Deletions cut 1 base from V and 7 bases from J, with 16 bases between. Here the CDR3 DNA reads TGTGCCAGCAGCTTAGTAGTGGATACCTACTATGAAGCTTTCTTT. Protein sequence: CASSLVVDTYYEAFF.

The CDR3 is CARRIRDSNQPQHF. The CDR3 bases are TGTGCCAGAAGGATCCGGGACAGTAATCAGCCCCAGCATTTT. The chain links TRBV5-3 to TRBJ1-5; 7 bases line up with TRBD1. TRBV5-3 is assigned to the ORF class and has an uncertain function. Germline trimming cut 5 bases from V and 4 bases from J; bases unmatched to any gene: 6. The CDR3 is made up of 14 amino acids.

The rearrangement links TRBV12-5 to TRBJ2-2; 15 nucleotides agree with TRBD2. Germline V gene sequence: CDR1 LGHNT, CDR2 FRNRAP. J was trimmed by 3 bases and V by 5 bases; bases with no gene match: 4. The CDR3 covers 17 residues. The DNA for the CDR3 is TGTGCTAGTGGTATCGGACTAGCGGGGGGGGACACCGGGGAGCTGTTTTTT. Translating it yields CASGIGLAGGDTGELFF.

V is TRBV2 and J is TRBJ1-5; perhaps TRBD1 as D (6 bases). The CDR3 spans 12 residues. With 10 bases removed from V and 4 bases from J, the gap between germline ends came to 11 bases. The germline CDR1 and CDR2 sequences are SNHLY and FYNNEI. The CDR3 DNA is TGTGCCACCGGGACAAGTAATCAGCCCCAGCATTTT. Its protein product is CATGTSNQPQHF.

V and J are TRBV19 and TRBJ1-1; 9 positions agree with TRBD1. The V and J ends lost 5 bases and 3 bases, in that order; junction bases with no gene match: 4. Germline V gene data show CDR1 as LNHDA and CDR2 as SQIVND (reference sequence). There are 14 residues in the CDR3. CDR3 nucleotides: TGTGCCAGTAGTCTTCGACAGGGGGACACTGAAGCTTTCTTT. Its protein is CASSLRQGDTEAFF.

This sequence joins TRBV5-4 and TRBJ2-2; no firm D call. The CDR3 length is 13 residues. Trimming shortened V by 3 bases and J by 1 base, and 4 bases separated the two germline ends. The germline CDR1 and CDR2 sequences are SGHNT and YYREEE (reference sequence). CDR3 DNA sequence: TGTGCCAGCAGCTCCAAGAACACCGGGGAGCTGTTTTTT. Protein product: CASSSKNTGELFF.

This clone was found a few times. The J gene is TRBJ2-3, the V gene TRBV28; 10 bases are shared with TRBD2. J was trimmed by 2 bases and V by 5 bases; bases with no gene match: 19. The CDR3 extends over 20 amino acids. CDR1 and CDR2 (germline): MDHEN, SYDVKM. CDR3 sequence (DNA): TGTGCCAGCAGTCCCTTACTAGCGGGACTGTCCTCCTTACTCACAGATACGCAGTATTTT. Residues: CASSPLLAGLSSLLTDTQYF.

V gene TRBV15 combines with J gene TRBJ2-7; tentative D call: TRBD2 (7 bases). CDR1 and CDR2 (germline): LNHNV, YYDKDF (reference sequence). The CDR3 is made up of 17 amino acids. Trimming shortened V by 4 bases and J by 3 bases, and 22 bases separated the two germline ends. The CDR3 bases are TGTGCCACCAGCACCCAATTCCGGGGGGCCCCAAGCTACGAGCAGTACTTC. As protein: CATSTQFRGAPSYEQYF. Filled out from reference TRBV15 and TRBJ2-7, the complete variable domain reads DAMVIQNPRYQVTQFGKPVTLSCSQTLNHNVMYWYQQKSSQAPKLLFHYYDKDFNNEADTPDNFQSRRPNTSFCFLDIRSPGLGDTAMYLCATSTQFRGAPSYEQYFGPGTRLTVT.

A single count supports this clone. The genes are TRBV2 and TRBJ2-3, with a weak D call TRBD1 (5 bases). Trimming took 8 bases from V and 5 from J, leaving 8 bases between them. The germline V gene has CDR1 SNHLY and CDR2 FYNNEI. The CDR3 spans 11 residues. CDR3 protein: CASRREDTQYF. For the CDR3, the DNA is TGTGCCAGCCGCAGGGAAGATACGCAGTATTTT.

The V call is TRBV29-1, the J call TRBJ1-5; no firm D call. V lost 4 bases, J lost 3 bases, and 7 bases lay in between. The CDR3 length is 12 residues. CDR1 is SQVTM and CDR2 is ANQGSEA in the germline V gene. CDR3 nucleotide sequence: TGCAGCGTTGGCGGTAACAATCAGCCCCAGCATTTT. Encoded protein: CSVGGNNQPQHF. The variable domain in full, completed from reference TRBV29-1 and TRBJ1-5, reads SAVISQKPSRDICQRGTSLTIQCQVDSQVTMMFWYRQQPGQSLTLIATANQGSEATYESGFVIDKFPISRPNLTFSTLTVSNMSPEDSSIYLCSVGGNNQPQHFGDGTRLSIL.

The rearrangement links TRBV13 to TRBJ1-1, with a tentative D call TRBD1 (5 bases). The CDR3 has 14 residues. Germline loops: CDR1 PRHDT, CDR2 FYEKMQ (reference sequence). V lost 5 bases and J 5 bases, leaving 15 bases between the germline ends. The CDR3 reads CASSAERGITEAFF. For the CDR3, the DNA is TGTGCCAGCAGCGCAGAGCGGGGGATAACTGAAGCTTTCTTT.

CDR3 in DNA: TGCGCCAGCACCACCAGGGAAGGGGACATCGAGCAGTACTTC. This translates into CASTTREGDIEQYF. This chain uses TRBV5-1 with TRBJ2-7, with D possibly being TRBD1 (6 bases). V lost 6 bases and J 6 bases, leaving 19 bases between the germline ends. Germline assignment: CDR1 SGHRS and CDR2 YFSETQ. CDR3 length: 14 amino acids.

The chain carries TRBV14 and TRBJ1-2; 7 nucleotides align to TRBD1. This CDR3 is built from 14 residues. From germline, CDR1 is SGHDN and CDR2 FVKESK. V trimming: 5 bases; J trimming: 4 bases; junction bases outside the gene matches: 7. Written as DNA, the CDR3 is TGTGCCAGCAGCACCGAGGGGGCGGCCTATGGCTACACCTTC. Amino acid sequence: CASSTEGAAYGYTF.

The rearrangement links TRBV25-1 to TRBJ2-3, with 11 positions matching TRBD1. Germline-derived CDR1 and CDR2 are MGHDK and SYGVNS. J was trimmed by 5 bases and V by 3 bases; bases with no gene match: 13. CDR3 length equals 18 residues. In DNA form, the CDR3 reads TGTGCCAGCAGTGAGTATAAGGACAGGGGGCAGAGGGAAGATACGCAGTATTTT. Encoded protein: CASSEYKDRGQREDTQYF.

V is TRBV7-2 and J is TRBJ2-3; the match to TRBD2 covers 11 bases. CDR1 and CDR2 (germline): SGHTA, FQGNSA. This CDR3 is built from 16 residues. J gave up 6 bases and V 6 bases, and 11 bases lay outside the gene matches. The DNA of the CDR3 is TGTGCCAGCAGTCAAAGTCGACTAGCGGGGATGGATACGCAGTATTTT. Its translation is CASSQSRLAGMDTQYF.

This clone was picked up a small number of times. J is TRBJ2-2 and V is TRBV18; 9 nucleotides line up with TRBD1. The V gene end was trimmed by 4 bases and the J gene end by 6 bases; junction bases not matched to a gene: 9. This CDR3 has 16 amino acids. CDR1 and CDR2 from the germline V gene are KGHSH and LQKENI. The CDR3 reads CASSHARDRVAGELFF. The CDR3 nucleotides are TGTGCCAGCTCACACGCCCGGGACAGGGTGGCCGGGGAGCTGTTTTTT.

The V gene is TRBV7-6, the J gene TRBJ1-6, with D maybe TRBD1 (5 bases). The CDR3 has 16 residues. Germline loops: CDR1 SGHVS, CDR2 FNYEAQ. The V and J ends lost 6 bases and 0 bases respectively, with 12 bases between them. The DNA of the CDR3 is TGTGCCAGCAGTGCAAGACAGACCTCCTATAATTCACCCCTCCACTTT. It encodes CASSARQTSYNSPLHF.

Only a few counts were recorded for this clone. The chain uses TRBV6-5 and TRBJ1-6; 10 bases are a match to TRBD1. J gave up 9 bases and V 2 bases, and 7 bases lay outside the gene matches. This CDR3 is 16 amino acids long. Germline V gene data show CDR1 as MNHEY and CDR2 as SVGAGI. For the CDR3, the DNA is TGTGCCAGCAGTTACGGAGGGGACAGGGGTGGTTCACCCCTCCACTTT. This sequence encodes CASSYGGDRGGSPLHF.